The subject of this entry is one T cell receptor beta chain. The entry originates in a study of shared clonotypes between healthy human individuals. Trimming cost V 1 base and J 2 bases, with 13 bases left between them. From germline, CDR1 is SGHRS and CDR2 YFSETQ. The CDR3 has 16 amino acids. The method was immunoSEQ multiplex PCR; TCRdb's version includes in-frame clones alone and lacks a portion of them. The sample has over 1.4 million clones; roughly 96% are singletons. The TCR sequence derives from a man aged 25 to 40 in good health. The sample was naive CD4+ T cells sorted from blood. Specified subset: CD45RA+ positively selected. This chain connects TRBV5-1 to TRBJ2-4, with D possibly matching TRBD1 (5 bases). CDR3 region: CASSLSRGASKNIQYF. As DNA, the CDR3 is TGCGCCAGCAGCTTGTCCCGTGGGGCATCCAAAAACATTCAGTACTTC.